The present TCR beta chain was sequenced within a study of graft-versus-host responses after intestinal transplantation (dated by TCRdb to the early 2020s). Study-level background: The transplants that recipients got were multivisceral, liver-intestinal, or isolated intestinal. A peak of at least 4% donor T cells among recipient peripheral blood mononuclear cells was the definition used for donor T cell macrochimerism. Rather than being sequenced by the commercial service, samples from three later patients were sequenced in-house on an Illumina MiSeq and processed with MiXCR. To identify alloreactive clones, pre-transplant mixed lymphocyte reaction products were sequenced and compared with unstimulated pre-transplant donor and recipient T cells. Graft-versus-host and host-versus-graft alloreactive T cell clones were tracked in the graft, circulation and bone marrow after intestinal transplantation using bulk TCR-beta CDR3 sequencing. Every recipient was given anti-thymocyte globulin induction, then maintenance tacrolimus and steroids for 3 to 4 years. Of the 20 to 25 intestinal transplant recipients enrolled in the cohort, one of whom was a retransplant, 3 patients without pretransplant specimens were excluded. General findings and caveats noted by the study authors: In the allografts of patients with donor T cell macrochimerism, GvH to HvG T cell clonal ratios were high. The conclusions were limited by the relatively low number and heterogeneity of the intestinal transplant patients. GvH clones were detected in recipient bone marrow, and some appeared earlier in ileal mucosa or blood, consistent with an intestinal mucosal origin. Early after transplant, peak levels of circulating GvH clones were found to be associated with declines in HvG clones.

For CDR1 and CDR2, the germline V gene lists MDHEN and SYDVKM. V trim: 6 bases; J trim: 4 bases; unmatched bases: 6. The CDR3 measures 14 amino acids from cysteine to phenylalanine. Solely the CDR3 DNA is kept, with 42 bases framed from the first base. Regarding this clone: It lacks a known antigen. There are no base qualities to consult, and no much larger clone falls within one base.

The time point label here, explained by the study, means: cells obtained before transplantation from donor or recipient. CD3+CD4+ and CD3+CD8+ populations were FACS-sorted from unstimulated pre-transplant donor and recipient cells taken from spleen or lymph nodes. Library preparation used the immunoSEQ multiplex PCR assay. For most patients, genomic DNA was isolated using the Qiagen DNeasy Blood and Tissue Kit and was shipped frozen to Adaptive Biotechnologies for TCR sequencing. For most patients, genomic DNA was subjected to high-throughput TCR-beta CDR3 sequencing by Adaptive Biotechnologies. The authors' analysis ran thus. Adaptive's ImmunoSEQ software was the source of the TCR sequencing data for roughly 19 patients, while a few other patients were processed with MiXCR and VDJtools. CD4 versus CD8 sorting errors were corrected by removing sequences found in both subsets at a frequency ratio below 5:1. Because the origin of CDR3 nucleotide sequences shared between donor and recipient could not be assigned, those sequences were removed. Alloreactive clones required at least 2-fold expansion over unstimulated cells and minimum CFSE-low frequency of 0.002% (template counts) or 0.001% (read counts). A clone was considered mappable if detected in the sequenced pre-transplant spleen, lymph node, or MLR CFSE-low populations of the donor or recipient. Cumulative frequency of alloreactive clones was calculated as a percentage of all sequences weighted by copy number. TCRdb's version of the immuneACCESS table is confined to in-frame rearrangements and falls short of the full clone set. An unresolved V gene accounts for under half of the shortfall where checked; the remainder is of unknown origin. The V and J calls and clone size come from that table; D and trimming were worked out from the DNA. This sample gives around 100,000 clones in total; approximately 84% of them show up just once. Together, the top ten hold over 0.75% of the sample.

This receptor was taken from a human donor who was the organ donor for an intestinal transplant. The chain is encoded by TRBV28 joined to TRBJ1-2, with 9 central nucleotides matching TRBD1. Sequences were derived from unstimulated CD4+ T cells sorted from spleen or lymph node cells, sampled before transplant. CDR3 protein: CASSRETGGYGYTF. At the DNA level, the sequence is TGTGCCAGCAGCAGAGAGACAGGGGGCTATGGCTACACCTTC.